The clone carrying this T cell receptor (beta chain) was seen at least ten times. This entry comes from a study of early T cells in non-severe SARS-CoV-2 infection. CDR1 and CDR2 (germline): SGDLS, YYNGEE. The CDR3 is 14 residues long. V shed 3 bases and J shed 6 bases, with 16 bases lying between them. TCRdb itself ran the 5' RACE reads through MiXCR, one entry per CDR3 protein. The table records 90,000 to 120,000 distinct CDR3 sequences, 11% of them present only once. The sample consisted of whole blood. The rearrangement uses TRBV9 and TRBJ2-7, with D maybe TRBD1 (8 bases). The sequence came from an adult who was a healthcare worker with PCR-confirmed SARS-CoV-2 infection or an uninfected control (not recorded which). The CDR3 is CASSGTGGGPEQYF. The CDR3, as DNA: TGTGCCAGCAGCGGAACAGGGGGGGGCCCCGAGCAGTACTTC.